The rows below give T cell receptor beta chains drawn from one sample of a study of metastatic and nonmetastatic thyroid tumors. Via MiXCR, TCRdb re-called the PCR reads. The data hold about 40,000 clones, with about 15% observed a single time. The sequenced material came from tumor tissue. Receptors originate from a female donor with papillary thyroid cancer or a benign thyroid nodule (not recorded which). Some clones in this sample may be carry-over from other donors' samples. Each CDR3 is given with its conserved first and last residue.

>TRBV19
CASRGGAATNEKLFF
>TRBV6-1
CASQPRSGNTIYF
>TRBV11-1
CASSLFASGYSQNTQYF
>TRBV6-1
CASGEQTGGSTDTQYF
>TRBV9
CASSLTPGQGGTEAFF
>TRBV13
CASTPPGDRETQYF
>TRBV11-2
CASSPGGSLGYTF
>TRBV20-1
CSAPDSDLYGYTF
>TRBV6-2/TRBV6-3
CASSYDRAYEQYF
>TRBV20-1
CSARVDMPDTNYGYTF
>TRBV11-2
CASSSGQGSCEQYF
>TRBV11-1
CASSLGREGNMHTQYF
>TRBV6-5
CASSYSGSGTEAFF
>TRBV5-1
CASSFLVVGQYF
>TRBV27
CASSSNRGPDTQYF
>TRBV7-6
CASSSDWTISYNEQFF
>TRBV28
CASSPLPDNSPLHF
>TRBV4-1
CASSQAVTGPAEAFF
>TRBV20-1
CSANGLAGGFLANEQFF
>TRBV11-2
CASSLVGGVSNQPQHF
>TRBV28
CASSRDITHEQYF
>TRBV18
CASSPGGQSSDYGYTF
>TRBV11-3
CASRRGIYEQYF
>TRBV11-3
CASSKRTRDQFF
>TRBV6-5
CASRTGTSGSAGNEQFF
>TRBV6-2/TRBV6-3
CASSTRILRERGETQYF
>TRBV3-1
CASSPSDRGNEQFF
>TRBV11-2
CASSLRPRPPNEQFF
>TRBV7-9
CASSFLYLEGGETQYF
>TRBV9
CASSVGGTSGRLDEQFF
>TRBV20-1
CSAETGTNEKLFF
>TRBV2
CASSSRDRDNQPQHF
>TRBV20-1
CSASATSGRTGELFF
>TRBV28
CASSLSMGGRDRIDFAYNEQFF
>TRBV4-2
CASSPSRDMVQPQHF
>TRBV5-1
CASSTGQGAHNEQFF
>TRBV13
CASSLTRLAVNTGELFF
>TRBV12-5
CASGLVGGSGYTF
>TRBV5-4
CASSRGSSEAFF
>TRBV4-1
CASSRGTDRGMTDTQYF
>TRBV12-3/TRBV12-4
CASSCCGPDTQYF
>TRBV9
CSSSVGQDNEQFF